This T cell receptor (beta chain) appears in the sequencing data of a study of response to subunit inactivated influenza vaccine. Overall study findings and caveats: That few new T cells are recruited by each seasonal influenza vaccination was the authors' suggestion.

Germline V gene lookup returns CDR1 SEHNR and CDR2 FQNEAQ (reference sequence). V lost 5 bases, J lost 6 bases, and 13 bases lay in between. CDR3 length: 14 amino acids. A single record per CDR3 protein comes from TCRdb applying MiXCR to the RT-PCR reads. The sample shows just under 550,000 distinct CDR3 sequences, around 25% of them seen only once. Comment on this clonotype: Its target is unknown.

The same specimen was also included in a second study, on T cells expressing NK-cell markers. Per that paper: Libraries used 5'RACE template switching adding universal primer site and UMIs. In several experiments, sorting was restricted to alpha-beta TCR T cells by an anti-gamma-delta TCR antibody. Topping the CD3+CD56-NKG2C+ fraction as well were these clonotypes, in a few donors.

The source material was CD4+ T cells sorted from PBMCs, sampled roughly 12 days after vaccination. The TCR was taken from a man aged 50 or older who received an inactivated influenza vaccine. The chain combines TRBV7-9 with TRBJ2-2, with D maybe TRBD1 (5 bases). The CDR3 region has the DNA TGTGCCAGCAGCCTCCAGGCAGGGCCCGGGGAGCTGTTTTTT. Protein sequence: CASSLQAGPGELFF.